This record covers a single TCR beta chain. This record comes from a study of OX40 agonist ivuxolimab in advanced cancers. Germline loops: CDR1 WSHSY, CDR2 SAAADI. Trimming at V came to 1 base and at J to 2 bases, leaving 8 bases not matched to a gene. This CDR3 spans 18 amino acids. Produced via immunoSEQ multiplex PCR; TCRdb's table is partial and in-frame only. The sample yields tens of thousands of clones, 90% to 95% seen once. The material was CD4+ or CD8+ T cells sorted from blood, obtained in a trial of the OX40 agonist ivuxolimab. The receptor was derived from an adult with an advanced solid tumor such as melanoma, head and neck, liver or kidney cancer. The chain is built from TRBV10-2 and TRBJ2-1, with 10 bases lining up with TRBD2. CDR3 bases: TGCGCCAGCAGTGAGTGGGCTAGCGGGAGCCCTACCTACAATGAGCAGTTCTTC. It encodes CASSEWASGSPTYNEQFF.